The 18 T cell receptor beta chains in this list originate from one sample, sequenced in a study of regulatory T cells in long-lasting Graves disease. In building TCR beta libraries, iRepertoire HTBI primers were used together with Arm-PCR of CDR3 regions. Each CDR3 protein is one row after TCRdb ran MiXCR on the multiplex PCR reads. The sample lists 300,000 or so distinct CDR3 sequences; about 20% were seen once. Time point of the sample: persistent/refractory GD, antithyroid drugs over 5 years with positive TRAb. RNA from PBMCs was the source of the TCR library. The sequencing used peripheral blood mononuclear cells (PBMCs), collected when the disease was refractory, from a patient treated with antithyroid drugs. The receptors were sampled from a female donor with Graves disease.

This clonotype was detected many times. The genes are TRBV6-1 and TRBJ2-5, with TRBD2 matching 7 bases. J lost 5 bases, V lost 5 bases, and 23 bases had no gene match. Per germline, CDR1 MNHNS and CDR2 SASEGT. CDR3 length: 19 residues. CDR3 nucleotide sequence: TGTGCCAGCAGTCCTTTGAAGCGGGATAAAGGGTTGAGAAGGGAGACCCAGTACTTC. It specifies CASSPLKRDKGLRRETQYF.

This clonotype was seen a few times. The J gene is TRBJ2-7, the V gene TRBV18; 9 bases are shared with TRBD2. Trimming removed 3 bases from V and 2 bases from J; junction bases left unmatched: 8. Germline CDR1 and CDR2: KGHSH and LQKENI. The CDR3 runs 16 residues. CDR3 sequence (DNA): TGTGCCAGCTCACCGCGGGTAGCGGGAGAAACCTACGAGCAGTACTTC. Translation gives CASSPRVAGETYEQYF.

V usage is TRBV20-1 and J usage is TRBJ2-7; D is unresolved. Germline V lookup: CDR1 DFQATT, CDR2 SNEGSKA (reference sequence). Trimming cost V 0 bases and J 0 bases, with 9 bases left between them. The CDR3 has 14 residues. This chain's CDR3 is CSAREYSSSYEQYF. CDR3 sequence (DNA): TGCAGTGCTAGAGAATACAGCAGCTCCTACGAGCAGTACTTC.

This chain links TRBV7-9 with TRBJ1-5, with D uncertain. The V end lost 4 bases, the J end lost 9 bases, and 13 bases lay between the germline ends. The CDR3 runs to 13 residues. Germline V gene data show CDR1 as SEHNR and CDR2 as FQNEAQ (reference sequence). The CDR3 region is CASSSQEESPQHF. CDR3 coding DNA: TGTGCCAGCAGCTCCCAGGAGGAATCGCCCCAGCATTTT.

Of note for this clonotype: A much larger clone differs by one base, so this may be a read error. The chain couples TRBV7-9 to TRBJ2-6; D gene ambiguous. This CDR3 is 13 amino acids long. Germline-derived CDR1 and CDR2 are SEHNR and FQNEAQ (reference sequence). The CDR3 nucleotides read TGTGTCAGCAGCGCGACTCCGGCCAACGTCCTGACTTTC. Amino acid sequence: CVSSATPANVLTF.

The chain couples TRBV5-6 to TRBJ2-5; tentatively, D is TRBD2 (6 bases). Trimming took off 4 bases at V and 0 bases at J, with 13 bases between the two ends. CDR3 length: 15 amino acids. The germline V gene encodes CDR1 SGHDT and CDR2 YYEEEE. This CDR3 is CASSTPSGYQETQYF. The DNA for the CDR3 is TGTGCCAGCAGCACCCCAAGCGGGTACCAAGAGACCCAGTACTTC.

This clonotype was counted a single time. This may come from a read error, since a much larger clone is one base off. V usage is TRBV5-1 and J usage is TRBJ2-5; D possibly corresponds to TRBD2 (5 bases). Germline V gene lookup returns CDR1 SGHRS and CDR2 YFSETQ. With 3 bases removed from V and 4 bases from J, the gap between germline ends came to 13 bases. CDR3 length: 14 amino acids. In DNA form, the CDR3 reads TGCGCCAGCAGCTCAGGACTGAGAAGAGAGACCCAGTACTTC. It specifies CASSSGLRRETQYF.

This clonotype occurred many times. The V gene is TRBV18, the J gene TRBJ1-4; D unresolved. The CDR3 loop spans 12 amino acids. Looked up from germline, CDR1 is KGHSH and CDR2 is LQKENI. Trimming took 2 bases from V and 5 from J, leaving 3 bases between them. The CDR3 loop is CASSPGNEKLFF. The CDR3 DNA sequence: TGTGCCAGCTCACCAGGGAATGAAAAACTGTTTTTT.

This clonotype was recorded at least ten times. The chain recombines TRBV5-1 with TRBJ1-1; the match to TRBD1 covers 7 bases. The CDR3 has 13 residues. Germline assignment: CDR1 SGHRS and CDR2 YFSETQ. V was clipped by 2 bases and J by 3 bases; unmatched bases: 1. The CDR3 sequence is CASSFTGDTEAFF. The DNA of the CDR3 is TGCGCCAGCAGCTTCACAGGGGACACTGAAGCTTTCTTT.

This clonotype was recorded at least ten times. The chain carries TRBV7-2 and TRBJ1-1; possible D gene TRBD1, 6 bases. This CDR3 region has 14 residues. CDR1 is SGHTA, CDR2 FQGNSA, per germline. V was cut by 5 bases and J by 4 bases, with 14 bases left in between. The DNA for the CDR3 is TGTGCCAGCAGCCACCAAGGGGGGGTCACTGAAGCTTTCTTT. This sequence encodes CASSHQGGVTEAFF.

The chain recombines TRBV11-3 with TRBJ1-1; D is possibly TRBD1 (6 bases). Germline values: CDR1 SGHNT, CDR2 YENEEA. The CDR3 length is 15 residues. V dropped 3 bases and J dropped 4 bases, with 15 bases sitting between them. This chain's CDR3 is CASSFGGASGTEAFF. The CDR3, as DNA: TGTGCCAGCAGCTTCGGGGGCGCTTCGGGCACTGAAGCTTTCTTT.

The DNA of the CDR3 is TGTGCCACCAGTCTAGCGGGGAGCTCCTACAATGAGCAGTTCTTC. The encoded protein is CATSLAGSSYNEQFF. The chain recombines TRBV24-1 with TRBJ2-1; 9 bases fit TRBD2. The length of the CDR3 is 15 residues. Germline CDR1 is KGHDR and CDR2 is SFDVKD. The V and J ends lost 6 bases and 0 bases, in that order; junction bases with no gene match: 2.

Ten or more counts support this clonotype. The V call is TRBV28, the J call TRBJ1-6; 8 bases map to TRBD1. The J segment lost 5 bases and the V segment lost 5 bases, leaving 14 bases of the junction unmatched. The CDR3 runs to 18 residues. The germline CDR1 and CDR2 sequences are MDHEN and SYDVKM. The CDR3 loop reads CASSADLPPGQDNSPLHF. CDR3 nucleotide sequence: TGTGCCAGCAGTGCAGACCTACCGCCGGGACAGGATAATTCACCCCTCCACTTT.

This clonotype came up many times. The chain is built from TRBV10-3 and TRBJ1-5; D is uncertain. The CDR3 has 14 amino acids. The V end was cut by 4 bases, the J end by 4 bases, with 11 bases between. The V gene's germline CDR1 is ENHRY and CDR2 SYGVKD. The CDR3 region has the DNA TGTGCCATCAGTGCTGGTCTAGATAATCAGCCCCAGCATTTT. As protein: CAISAGLDNQPQHF.

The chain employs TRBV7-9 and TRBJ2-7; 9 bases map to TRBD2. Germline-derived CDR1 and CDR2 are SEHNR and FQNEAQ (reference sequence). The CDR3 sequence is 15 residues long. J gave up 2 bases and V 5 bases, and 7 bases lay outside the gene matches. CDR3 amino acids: CASSPGGGRAYEQYF. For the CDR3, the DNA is TGTGCCAGCAGCCCAGGTGGCGGGAGGGCCTACGAGCAGTACTTC.

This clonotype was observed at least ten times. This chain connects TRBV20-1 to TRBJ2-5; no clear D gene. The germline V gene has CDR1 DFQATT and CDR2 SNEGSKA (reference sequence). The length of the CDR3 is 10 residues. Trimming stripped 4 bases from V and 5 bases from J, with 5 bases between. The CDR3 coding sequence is TGCAGTGCTACCAGGGAGACCCAGTACTTC. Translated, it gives CSATRETQYF.

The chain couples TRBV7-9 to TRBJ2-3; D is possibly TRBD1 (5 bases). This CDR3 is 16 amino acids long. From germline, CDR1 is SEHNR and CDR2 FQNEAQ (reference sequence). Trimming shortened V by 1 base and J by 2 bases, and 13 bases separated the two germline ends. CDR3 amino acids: CASSLVQVTTTDTQYF. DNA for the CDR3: TGTGCCAGCAGCTTAGTACAGGTCACCACCACAGATACGCAGTATTTT.

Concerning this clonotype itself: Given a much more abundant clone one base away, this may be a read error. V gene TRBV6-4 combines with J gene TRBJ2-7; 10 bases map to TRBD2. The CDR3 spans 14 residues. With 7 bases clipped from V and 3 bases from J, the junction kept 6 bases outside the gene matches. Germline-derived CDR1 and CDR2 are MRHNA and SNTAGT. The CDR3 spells CASKIAGGFYEQYF. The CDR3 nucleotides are TGTGCCAGCAAAATAGCGGGAGGCTTCTACGAGCAGTACTTC.